This TCR beta chain is from a study of regulatory T cells in long-lasting Graves disease. This CDR3 has 15 amino acids. V was clipped by 1 base and J by 1 base, with 8 bases between them. CDR1 is MDHEN and CDR2 is SYDVKM in the germline V gene. Library construction for TCR beta used iRepertoire HTBI primers and Arm-PCR of CDR3 regions. Each CDR3 protein is one row after TCRdb ran MiXCR on the multiplex PCR reads. The table includes roughly 420,000 distinct CDR3 sequences, around 15% detected once. This clonotype appeared many times. Documented time point: newly diagnosed GD, antithyroid drugs for less than 3 months. RNA from PBMCs was the source of the TCR library. These same records also appear under a second study, on T cells in Graves' hyperthyroidism and ophthalmopathy.

The chain couples TRBV28 to TRBJ2-1; a possible D gene is TRBD1 (5 bases). The sample in question was peripheral blood mononuclear cells (PBMCs), obtained at new diagnosis, from a patient treated with antithyroid drugs. The sequence was obtained from a woman aged 50 to 60 with Graves disease. The CDR3 loop is CASSLSQGSYNEQFF. CDR3 in DNA: TGTGCCAGCAGTTTATCGCAGGGATCCTACAATGAGCAGTTCTTC.